One and the same sample provided the 7 T cell receptor beta chains below, sequenced in a study of blood T cell repertoires in COVID-19. TCRdb's table, derived via immunoSEQ multiplex PCR, lists solely in-frame clones and lacks some. This sample has 300,000 to 350,000 clones, with roughly 90% found just once. The material sequenced was PBMCs or T cells enriched from blood (not recorded which). These receptors were collected from a woman in her twenties or thirties who had been exposed to COVID-19.

This sequence joins TRBV10-3 and TRBJ1-6; TRBD1 is a possible D gene (5 bases). The germline gives CDR1 ENHRY, CDR2 SYGVKD. CDR3 length equals 14 residues. V lost 10 bases and J lost 5, with 15 bases in between. CDR3 nucleotide sequence: TGTGCCACCGGAGACAGTAAAAATAATTCACCCCTCCACTTT. This codes for CATGDSKNNSPLHF.

The chain carries TRBV27 and TRBJ1-2; D is possibly TRBD1 (5 bases). CDR3 length: 13 residues. Germline V gene data show CDR1 as MNHEY and CDR2 as SMNVEV (reference sequence). V lost 6 bases, J lost 2 bases, and 10 bases lay in between. Written as DNA, the CDR3 is TGTGCCAGCAGCCGGGAGGGGAACTATGGCTACACCTTC. It translates to CASSREGNYGYTF.

The gene calls are TRBV5-4 and TRBJ2-1; D gene uncertain. In germline, CDR1 is SGHNT, CDR2 YYREEE (reference sequence). The CDR3 has 15 amino acids. V gave up 0 bases and J gave up 1 base, with 8 bases separating them. CDR3 residues: CASSLEAASYNEQFF. The CDR3 nucleotides are TGTGCCAGCAGCTTGGAGGCGGCTTCCTACAATGAGCAGTTCTTC.

V usage is TRBV12-1 and J usage is TRBJ2-6; TRBD2 is the table's D call and was not checked against the DNA. TRBV12-1 is listed as a pseudogene. CDR3 length: 19 amino acids. CDR3 bases: TGTGCCAGCAGCTCGCCGGGACTAGCGGGAACCTCTGGGGCCAACGTCCTGACTTTC. Residues: CASSSPGLAGTSGANVLTF.

The chain couples TRBV28 to TRBJ1-1; maybe TRBD1 (6 bases). The CDR3 length is 12 residues. Germline V gene data show CDR1 as MDHEN and CDR2 as SYDVKM. Deletions cut 2 bases from V and 10 bases from J, with 11 bases between. CDR3 nucleotides: TGTGCCAGCAGTTTAACAGGGACCGGAGCTTTCTTT. It codes for CASSLTGTGAFF. Complete variable domain (other parts from reference TRBV28 and TRBJ1-1): DVKVTQSSRYLVKRTGEKVFLECVQDMDHENMFWYRQDPGLGLRLIYFSYDVKMKEKGDIPEGYSVSREKKERFSLILESASTNQTSMYLCASSLTGTGAFFGQGTRLTVV.

This sequence joins TRBV5-6 and TRBJ2-7; 8 bases align to TRBD1. Germline-derived CDR1 and CDR2 are SGHDT and YYEEEE. V dropped 4 bases and J dropped 2; count of bases not matched to a gene: 11. This CDR3 is 16 amino acids long. Here the CDR3 DNA reads TGTGCCAGCAGCACTGTTGACAGGGGAACCCCCTACGAGCAGTACTTC. Encoded protein: CASSTVDRGTPYEQYF.

CDR3 nucleotide sequence: TGTGCCAGCAGACCTCCGGGACTAGCGGGAGACTACGAGCAGTACTTC. Encoded protein: CASRPPGLAGDYEQYF. The chain has TRBV28 and TRBJ2-7; 14 nucleotides align to TRBD2. Losses at the gene ends were 6 bases for V and 3 bases for J; bases not matched to a gene: 7. CDR1 and CDR2 from the germline V gene are MDHEN and SYDVKM. The CDR3 contains 16 residues.